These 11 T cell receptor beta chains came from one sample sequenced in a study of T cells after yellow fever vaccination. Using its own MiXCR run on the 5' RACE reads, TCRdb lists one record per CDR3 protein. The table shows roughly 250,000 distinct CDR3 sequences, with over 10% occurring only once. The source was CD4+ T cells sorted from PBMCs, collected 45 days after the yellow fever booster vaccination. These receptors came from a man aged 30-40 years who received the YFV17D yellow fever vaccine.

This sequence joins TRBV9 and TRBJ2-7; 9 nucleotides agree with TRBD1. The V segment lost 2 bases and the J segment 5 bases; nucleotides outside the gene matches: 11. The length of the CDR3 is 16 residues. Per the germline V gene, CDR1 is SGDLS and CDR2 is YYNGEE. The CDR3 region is CASSVSGDRDAHEQYF. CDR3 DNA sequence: TGTGCCAGCAGCGTGTCTGGGGACAGGGATGCCCACGAGCAGTACTTC.

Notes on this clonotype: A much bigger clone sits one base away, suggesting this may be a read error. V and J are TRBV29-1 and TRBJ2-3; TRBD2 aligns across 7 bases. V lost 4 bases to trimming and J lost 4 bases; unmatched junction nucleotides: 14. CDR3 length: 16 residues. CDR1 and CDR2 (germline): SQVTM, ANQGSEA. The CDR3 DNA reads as TGCAGCGTTGGAGGATTAACGGGAGGACCGCCAGATACGCAGTATTTT. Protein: CSVGGLTGGPPDTQYF.

Written as DNA, the CDR3 is TGTGCCTGGTCTCGACAGCCGTCTGAAGCTTTCTTT. Protein: CAWSRQPSEAFF. The chain is built from TRBV30 and TRBJ1-1; D is possibly TRBD1 (5 bases). V lost 5 bases, J lost 6 bases, and 13 bases lay in between. Germline V gives CDR1 GTSNPN, CDR2 SVGIG (reference sequence). The CDR3 contains 12 residues.

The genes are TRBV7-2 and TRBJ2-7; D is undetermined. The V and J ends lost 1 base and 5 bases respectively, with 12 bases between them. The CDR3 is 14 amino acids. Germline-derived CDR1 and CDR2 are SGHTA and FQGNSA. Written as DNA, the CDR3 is TGTGCCAGCAGCTTAGGTCGCGCGTCGGACGAGCAGTACTTC. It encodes CASSLGRASDEQYF.

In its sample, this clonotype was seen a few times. Here the CDR3 DNA reads TGCAGTGCTAGCGGGTCCGGGACTAGCGGGAGGGCCCTCTGGTACGAGCAGTACTTC. It encodes CSASGSGTSGRALWYEQYF. The V gene is TRBV20-1, the J gene TRBJ2-7, with 16 bases that match TRBD2. Germline-derived CDR1 and CDR2 are DFQATT and SNEGSKA (reference sequence). V lost 3 bases, J lost 4 bases, and 15 bases stayed unmatched. CDR3 size: 19 residues.

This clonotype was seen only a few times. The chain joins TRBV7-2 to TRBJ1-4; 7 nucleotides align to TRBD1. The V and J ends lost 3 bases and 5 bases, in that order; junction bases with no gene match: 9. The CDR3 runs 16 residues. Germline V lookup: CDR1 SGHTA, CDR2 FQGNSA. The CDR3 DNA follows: TGTGCCAGCAGCTTCTCCGGGACAGTAACCAATGAAAAACTGTTTTTT. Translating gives CASSFSGTVTNEKLFF.

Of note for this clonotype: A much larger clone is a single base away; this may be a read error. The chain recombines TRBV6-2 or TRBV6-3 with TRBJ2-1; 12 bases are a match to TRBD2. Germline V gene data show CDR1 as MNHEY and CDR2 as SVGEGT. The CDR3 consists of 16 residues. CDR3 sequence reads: CASSRLTSGRYKEQFF. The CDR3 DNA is TGTGCCAGCAGTAGATTGACTAGCGGGAGATACAAGGAGCAGTTCTTC.

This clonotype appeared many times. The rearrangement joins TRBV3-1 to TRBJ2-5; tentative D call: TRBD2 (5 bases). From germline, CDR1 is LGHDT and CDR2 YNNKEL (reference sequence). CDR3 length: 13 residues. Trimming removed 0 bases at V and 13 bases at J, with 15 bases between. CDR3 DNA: TGTGCCAGCAGCCAAGATTTTGGACTCGACATGTACTTC. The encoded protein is CASSQDFGLDMYF.

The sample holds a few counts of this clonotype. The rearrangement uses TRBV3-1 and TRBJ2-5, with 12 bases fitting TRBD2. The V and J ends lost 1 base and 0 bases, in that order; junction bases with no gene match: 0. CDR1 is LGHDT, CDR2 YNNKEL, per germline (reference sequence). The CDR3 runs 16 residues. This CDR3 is CASSQGTSGNQETQYF. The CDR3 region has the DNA TGTGCCAGCAGCCAAGGGACTAGCGGGAACCAAGAGACCCAGTACTTC.

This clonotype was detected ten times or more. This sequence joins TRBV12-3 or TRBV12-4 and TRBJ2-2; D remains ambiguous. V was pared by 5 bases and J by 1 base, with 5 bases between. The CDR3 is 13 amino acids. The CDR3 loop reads CASSLQNTGELFF. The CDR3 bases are TGTGCCAGCAGTCTCCAGAACACCGGGGAGCTGTTTTTT.

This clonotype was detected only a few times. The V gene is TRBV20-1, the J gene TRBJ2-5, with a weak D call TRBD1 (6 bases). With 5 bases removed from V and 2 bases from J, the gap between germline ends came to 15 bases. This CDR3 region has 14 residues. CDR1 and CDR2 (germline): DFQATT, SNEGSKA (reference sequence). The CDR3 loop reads CSAVQGFGQETQYF. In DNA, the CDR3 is TGCAGTGCTGTCCAGGGGTTCGGGCAAGAGACCCAGTACTTC.